This TCR beta chain was documented in a study of T cell clonality in common variable immunodeficiency. Trimming at V came to 4 bases and at J to 8 bases, leaving 13 bases not matched to a gene. CDR3 size: 16 residues. From germline, CDR1 is GTSNPN and CDR2 SVGIG (reference sequence). This clone was found a few times. Its antigen is still unknown. Read sequence stops 3 residues before the CDR3 end, and the germline J gene provides the missing end. Study-wide results and caveats: Common variable immunodeficiency TCR beta sequences reportedly had fewer deletions and N-nucleotide insertions.

Profiled with immunoSEQ multiplex PCR; TCRdb holds only in-frame clones, not every one. The sample has tens of thousands of clones, none seen only once. This TCR was recovered from a human donor with common variable immunodeficiency. The chain recombines TRBV30 with TRBJ2-1; TRBD2 matches at 11 bases. The sequencing sample was made of peripheral blood mononuclear cells. The CDR3 protein is CAWNPRRLAGKDEQFF. CDR3 DNA, as far as it was read: TGTGCCTGGAACCCAAGGAGACTAGCGGGAAAGGATGAG.